The sequence of this T cell receptor beta chain was determined in a study of blood T cell repertoires in COVID-19. Study summary: Whether acute or convalescent, the COVID-19 samples came from the United States, Italy and Spain. T cells, B-cell-depleted T cells, or PBMCs supplied cDNA or gDNA.

Assay used: immunoSEQ multiplex PCR; TCRdb lists only in-frame clones, some missing. Of 240,000 or so clones listed, roughly 80% are singletons. The CDR3 contains 19 residues. The germline V gene encodes CDR1 WNHNN and CDR2 SYGVQD (reference sequence). The V end lost 2 bases, the J end lost 2 bases, and 24 bases lay between the germline ends. This clone occurred a few times. The chain links TRBV10-1 to TRBJ1-2, with D perhaps TRBD1 (5 bases). The sequencing sample was made of peripheral blood. The origin of this receptor is a woman between 18 and 30 years old with acute or convalescent COVID-19. The CDR3 bases are TGCGCCAGCAGTGAGCAGGGAGGAGACACGGGAGACTTAAACTATGGCTACACCTTC. This sequence encodes CASSEQGGDTGDLNYGYTF.